The rows below give T cell receptor beta chains drawn from one sample of a study of blood T cell repertoires in COVID-19. The repertoire was sequenced with immunoSEQ multiplex PCR; TCRdb's copy has only in-frame clones and lacks some. The table records some 260,000 clones, about 68% of them present only once. Source material: peripheral blood. These receptors all come from a woman older than 75 with acute or convalescent COVID-19. Both conserved end residues are trimmed from each CDR3. Fields, in order: J gene, V gene, CDR3 protein.

>TRBJ1-1|TRBV6-5
ASAREGGRAF
>TRBJ2-1|TRBV19
ASSRRTGRSYNEQF
>TRBJ1-1|TRBV7-2
ASSLPGQNTEAF
>TRBJ1-6|TRBV10-3
AISEVSGGRSPLH
>TRBJ2-5|TRBV9
ASSRDRETQY
>TRBJ2-7|TRBV18
ASSPGTATYEQY
>TRBJ2-7|TRBV21-1
ASSKVAHFYEQY
>TRBJ2-7|TRBV28
ASSPGAFYEQY
>TRBJ1-4|TRBV6-5
ASSKQGWLGEKLF
>TRBJ1-3|TRBV11-2
ASSSFPRGAPGNTIY
>TRBJ1-1|TRBV6-2/TRBV6-3
ASSDRGNTEAF
>TRBJ1-1|TRBV20-1
SASFQNTEAF
>TRBJ2-7|TRBV6-5
ASSTRTGEEQY
>TRBJ2-6|TRBV6-5
ASSTRQGNVLT
>TRBJ2-1|TRBV7-2
ASSLATGIYGQF
>TRBJ2-1|TRBV18
ASSPPNSPEQF
>TRBJ1-4|TRBV6-4
ASSDSDKPALNEKLF
>TRBJ1-5|TRBV5-5
ASSPRVWSNQPQH
>TRBJ1-2|TRBV10-3
AITSGSVGYT
>TRBJ2-7|TRBV2
ASIADVGYEQY
>TRBJ1-2|TRBV5-6
ASSPVQVDGYT
>TRBJ2-7|TRBV6-5
ASNPDRGRGEQY
>TRBJ2-1|TRBV7-9
ASSLNGLAGSRNEQF
>TRBJ1-1|TRBV5-1
ASSLSNRRGDTEAF
>TRBJ2-7|TRBV6-5
ASSLQESSYEQY
>TRBJ2-1|TRBV5-1
ASSFLGLAAYNEQF
>TRBJ2-1|TRBV10-3
AISGTGSSYNEQF